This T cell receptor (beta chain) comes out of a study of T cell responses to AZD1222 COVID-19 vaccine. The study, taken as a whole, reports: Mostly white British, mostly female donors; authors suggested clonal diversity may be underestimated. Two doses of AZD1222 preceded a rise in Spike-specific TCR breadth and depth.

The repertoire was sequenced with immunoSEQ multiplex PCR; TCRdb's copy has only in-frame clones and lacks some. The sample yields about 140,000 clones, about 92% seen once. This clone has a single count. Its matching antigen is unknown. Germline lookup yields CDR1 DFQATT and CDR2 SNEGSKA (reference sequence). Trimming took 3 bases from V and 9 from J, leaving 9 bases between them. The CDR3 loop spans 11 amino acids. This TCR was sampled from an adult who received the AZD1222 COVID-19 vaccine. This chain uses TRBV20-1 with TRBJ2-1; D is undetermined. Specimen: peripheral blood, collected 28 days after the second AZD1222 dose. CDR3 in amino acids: CSARQESEQFF. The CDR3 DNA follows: TGCAGTGCTAGGCAGGAGAGTGAGCAGTTCTTC.